The 7 T cell receptor beta chains reported below all come from one sample, sequenced in a study of T-cell memory formation after mild COVID-19. TCRdb fed the 5' RACE reads into MiXCR, producing one record per CDR3 protein. The data show about 110,000 distinct CDR3 sequences, with approximately 15% seen just once and more than 25% held by the top ten. Sequencing was performed on PBMCs or a T cell subset sorted from them (not recorded which). These receptors all stem from an adult woman who had mild COVID-19 (a few samples of this study predate the infection). Cell type and time point are not known.

This clonotype was observed a handful of times. This chain joins TRBV4-1 and TRBJ2-7; D gene unclear. This CDR3 has 14 amino acids. The germline V gene has CDR1 MGHRA and CDR2 YSYEKL. V lost 0 bases to trimming and J lost 4 bases, with 10 bases between them. The CDR3: CASSQDPDFYEQYF. The CDR3, as DNA: TGCGCCAGCAGCCAAGATCCGGATTTTTACGAGCAGTACTTC.

This clonotype was detected a few times. The chain carries TRBV20-1 and TRBJ2-5; 9 bases fit TRBD2. The CDR3 covers 18 residues. Germline CDR1 DFQATT, CDR2 SNEGSKA (reference sequence). Trimming removed 0 bases from V and 2 bases from J; junction bases left unmatched: 13. CDR3 sequence (DNA): TGCAGTGCTAGAGATTATGGTCTAGCGGGACGCAATCAAGAGACCCAGTACTTC. It yields the protein CSARDYGLAGRNQETQYF.

This clonotype was recorded only once. The V call is TRBV27, the J call TRBJ1-1; no reliable D call. This CDR3 contains 15 residues. V was pared by 0 bases and J by 1 base, with 9 bases between. Germline V CDR1 and CDR2: MNHEY, SMNVEV (reference sequence). The CDR3 loop is CASSLSVDSNTEAFF. CDR3 DNA: TGTGCCAGCAGTTTATCCGTAGATTCGAACACTGAAGCTTTCTTT.

This sequence joins TRBV19 and TRBJ1-2; D might be TRBD1 (5 bases). There are 16 residues in the CDR3. V was trimmed by 4 bases and J by 0 bases, leaving 15 bases between them. CDR1 is LNHDA, CDR2 SQIVND, per germline (reference sequence). CDR3 sequence: CASSRNRDLANYGYTF. The DNA of the CDR3 is TGTGCCAGTAGTAGAAACCGGGACCTAGCTAACTATGGCTACACCTTC.

The chain carries TRBV12-3 or TRBV12-4 and TRBJ2-7; D may be TRBD1 (6 bases). The CDR3 totals 19 residues. Trimming left V 4 bases short and J 0 bases short, with 25 bases between. This CDR3 reads CASSSAATLVGRGSYEQYF. The CDR3 nucleotides are TGTGCCAGCAGTTCCGCCGCAACATTGGTCGGCAGGGGCTCCTACGAGCAGTACTTC.

CDR3 sequence (DNA): TGTGCCAGTAGTGTCACCGGGACTTCCTCCTACGAGCAGTACTTC. Its translation: CASSVTGTSSYEQYF. The chain joins TRBV19 to TRBJ2-7; a weak D match, TRBD2 (6 bases). Trimming took off 5 bases at V and 0 bases at J, with 14 bases between the two ends. CDR3 length: 15 amino acids. In germline, CDR1 is LNHDA, CDR2 SQIVND (reference sequence).

J is TRBJ2-1 and V is TRBV5-1, with 10 positions matching TRBD2. Trimming removed 4 bases from V and 8 bases from J; junction bases left unmatched: 9. Germline V lookup: CDR1 SGHRS, CDR2 YFSETQ. The CDR3 is 15 amino acids. The CDR3 loop is CASSGASGSHDEQFF. The CDR3 nucleotides are TGCGCCAGCAGCGGGGCTAGCGGGAGTCACGATGAGCAGTTCTTC.